This T cell receptor (beta chain) was captured in a study of T cells in Graves' hyperthyroidism and ophthalmopathy. Notes on the study in general: Most expanded thyroid clonotypes above 0.001 recurred in blood.

Points on this clonotype: What it binds is unknown.

Uncontrolled infection, other autoimmune disease, pregnancy or lactation barred patients from enrollment. Diagnostic assessment was based on clinical symptoms, serum thyroxine and TRAb, thyroid ultrasound and orbital computed tomography. V dropped 4 bases and J dropped 0 bases, with 16 bases sitting between them. The germline V gene has CDR1 MNHEY and CDR2 SVGAGI. The CDR3 sequence is 16 residues long. Amplification of TCR beta CDR3 regions was performed using RNA transcripts as template. HTBI primers drove first-round RT-PCR of the TCR CDR3. TCRdb itself ran the multiplex PCR reads through MiXCR, one entry per CDR3 protein. This sample has a few hundred thousand distinct CDR3 sequences, with 20% to 25% found just once.

Material for sequencing was blood. This clonotype was obtained from a middle-aged man with Graves' hyperthyroidism. V is TRBV6-5 and J is TRBJ2-7; maybe TRBD1 (7 bases). CDR3 protein: CASSSSGGTSSYEQYF. CDR3 nucleotide sequence: TGTGCCAGCAGTTCTTCAGGGGGGACAAGCTCCTACGAGCAGTACTTC.